Each of the 21 T cell receptor beta chains below was sequenced from the same sample in a study of spatial heterogeneity in lung cancer. TCRdb reanalysed the 5' RACE reads using MiXCR and keeps one entry per CDR3 protein. The sample shows 25,000 or so distinct CDR3 sequences, less than 6% of them seen only once. Sample time point: sample taken at primary tumor resection. The sample in question was PBMCs, obtained at surgery. Receptors originate from a male donor with early-stage non-small cell lung cancer.

The table lists this clonotype with many counts. The chain uses TRBV5-1 and TRBJ1-1, with 7 bases that match TRBD1. Per the germline V gene, CDR1 is SGHRS and CDR2 is YFSETQ. The CDR3 has 14 amino acids. V was pared by 4 bases and J by 1 base, with 4 bases of the junction left unmatched. The CDR3 DNA is TGCGCCAGCAGCCGACAGGGAGAGAACACTGAAGCTTTCTTT. Protein: CASSRQGENTEAFF.

This clonotype appeared many times. The J gene is TRBJ1-2, the V gene TRBV3-1; D call uncertain. The ends were cut back, 1 base at V and 4 bases at J, with 4 bases in the middle. Germline V gives CDR1 LGHDT, CDR2 YNNKEL (reference sequence). The CDR3 contains 12 residues. The CDR3 reads CASSQVRYGYTF. The CDR3 DNA follows: TGTGCCAGCAGCCAAGTTCGCTATGGCTACACCTTC.

This clonotype was observed at least ten times. This chain links TRBV12-3 or TRBV12-4 with TRBJ1-5; 7 nucleotides match TRBD1. V dropped 6 bases and J dropped 0; count of bases not matched to a gene: 5. The CDR3 totals 15 residues. CDR3 bases: TGTGCCAGCAGGGAACAGGGGTATAGCAATCAGCCCCAGCATTTT. It translates to CASREQGYSNQPQHF.

This clonotype was detected ten times or more. At one end the junction does not follow the germline gene, possibly because of a read error. The V call is TRBV3-1, the J call TRBJ1-6, with D maybe TRBD1 (6 bases). CDR3 size: 13 residues. Germline V CDR1 and CDR2: LGHDT, YNNKEL (reference sequence). The CDR3 loop is CASRQTGRSPLHF. The CDR3 coding sequence is TGTGCCAGCCGCCAAACAGGGCGATCACCCCTCCACTTT.

This clonotype was seen at least ten times. The chain combines TRBV11-1 with TRBJ2-7; D may be TRBD1 (5 bases). Trimming cost V 2 bases and J 0 bases, with 14 bases left between them. Germline assignment: CDR1 SGHAT and CDR2 FQDESV (reference sequence). This CDR3 comprises 16 residues. CDR3 DNA: TGTGCCAGCAGCTTAAGGGGTTCAGTCATCTCCTACGAGCAGTACTTC. Translating it yields CASSLRGSVISYEQYF.

This clonotype appeared a few times. V gene TRBV19 combines with J gene TRBJ1-5; 7 bases match TRBD1. The CDR3 is 16 amino acids. The V gene end was trimmed by 7 bases and the J gene end by 1 base; junction bases not matched to a gene: 10. In germline, CDR1 is LNHDA, CDR2 SQIVND (reference sequence). In DNA form, the CDR3 reads TGTGCCAGTATGCAGGGGGACTGGGGAAGCAATCAGCCCCAGCATTTT. It yields the protein CASMQGDWGSNQPQHF.

This clonotype showed up many times. DNA for the CDR3: TGTGCCAGCAGCTTGTGGGGGATCGCAGATACGCAGTATTTT. Its translation: CASSLWGIADTQYF. The chain has TRBV5-6 and TRBJ2-3; D might be TRBD1 or TRBD2, each matching 5 bases. Trimming left V 1 base short and J 4 bases short, with 10 bases between. Germline loops: CDR1 SGHDT, CDR2 YYEEEE. The CDR3 covers 14 residues.

This clonotype was seen at least ten times. The chain recombines TRBV6-2 or TRBV6-3 with TRBJ2-7; 7 nucleotides match TRBD1. V lost 1 base, J lost 9 bases, and 0 bases stayed unmatched. Germline V gene data show CDR1 as MNHEY and CDR2 as SVGEGT. The CDR3 is made up of 11 amino acids. CDR3 sequence reads: CASSYWDRQYF. In DNA form, the CDR3 reads TGTGCCAGCAGTTACTGGGACAGGCAGTACTTC.

In its sample, this clonotype was seen many times. V is TRBV4-2 and J is TRBJ2-5; weak D call: TRBD1 (6 bases). Trimming removed 4 bases from V and 2 bases from J, with 17 bases in between. CDR3 length: 16 residues. CDR1 and CDR2 (germline): LGHNA, YNFKEQ. CDR3 loop: CASSRQVQGQQETQYF. CDR3 in DNA: TGTGCCAGCAGCCGCCAGGTACAGGGTCAACAAGAGACCCAGTACTTC.

This clonotype was seen ten or more times. The chain joins TRBV10-3 to TRBJ2-1; 10 bases agree with TRBD2. With 3 bases clipped from V and 7 bases from J, the junction kept 6 bases outside the gene matches. The CDR3 extends over 15 amino acids. Germline CDR1 is ENHRY and CDR2 is SYGVKD. The CDR3 coding sequence is TGTGCCATCAGTGATCGGGAGCGGGGGGGAAATGAGCAGTTCTTC. Protein sequence: CAISDRERGGNEQFF.

This clonotype occurred many times. The V call is TRBV7-2, the J call TRBJ1-2, with no clear D. Germline V gene data show CDR1 as SGHTA and CDR2 as FQGNSA. This CDR3 spans 11 amino acids. V was trimmed by 4 bases and J by 5 bases, leaving 5 bases between them. This CDR3 is CASSSLYGYTF. CDR3 bases: TGTGCCAGCAGCTCGCTATATGGCTACACCTTC.

This clonotype was observed many times. The chain carries TRBV6-1 and TRBJ2-1; maybe TRBD1 (6 bases). Germline assignment: CDR1 MNHNS and CDR2 SASEGT. V was pared by 6 bases and J by 6 bases, with 21 bases between. This CDR3 has 16 residues. For the CDR3, the DNA is TGTGCCAGCAGGGGACACCGGGAACAGGACCGCAATGAGCAGTTCTTC. As protein: CASRGHREQDRNEQFF.

This clonotype was counted at least ten times. The rearrangement uses TRBV20-1 and TRBJ2-1; 8 nucleotides line up with TRBD2. Germline V gene lookup returns CDR1 DFQATT and CDR2 SNEGSKA (reference sequence). V dropped 6 bases and J dropped 3; count of bases not matched to a gene: 10. This CDR3 contains 15 residues. CDR3 residues: CSATRPGGRYNEQFF. The DNA for the CDR3 is TGCAGTGCAACCCGGCCGGGGGGGCGCTACAATGAGCAGTTCTTC.

This clonotype appeared many times. The chain couples TRBV12-3 or TRBV12-4 to TRBJ1-1, with 10 bases aligning to TRBD1. V shed 1 base and J 5 bases; nucleotides not matched to a gene: 4. The CDR3 sequence is 15 residues long. CDR3 nucleotide sequence: TGTGCCAGCAGTTTAGTGACAGGGGGCAAGACTGAAGCTTTCTTT. Translated, it gives CASSLVTGGKTEAFF.

Many counts were recorded for this clonotype. The chain carries TRBV6-1 and TRBJ2-7; a weak D match, TRBD1 (5 bases). CDR3 size: 15 residues. Trimming pared 2 bases from V and 5 bases from J, leaving 16 bases between. Germline V gene sequence: CDR1 MNHNS, CDR2 SASEGT. The CDR3 DNA sequence: TGTGCCAGCAGTGAAATAGGGGATCTAGGGGACGAGCAGTACTTC. Amino acids: CASSEIGDLGDEQYF.

By share, this clonotype ranks as medium-sized. The chain joins TRBV5-5 to TRBJ1-5; no definite D call. Deletions cut 0 bases from V and 0 bases from J, with 7 bases between. The CDR3 is made up of 15 amino acids. CDR1 and CDR2 from the germline V gene are SGHKS and YYEKEE (reference sequence). The CDR3 sequence: CASSLGGYSNQPQHF. In DNA form, the CDR3 reads TGTGCCAGCAGCTTGGGGGGTTATAGCAATCAGCCCCAGCATTTT. Looking up the rest from reference TRBV5-5 and TRBJ1-5 gives the full variable domain: DAGVTQSPTHLIKTRGQQVTLRCSPISGHKSVSWYQQVLGQGPQFIFQYYEKEERGRGNFPDRFSARQFPNYSSELNVNALLLGDSALYLCASSLGGYSNQPQHFGDGTRLSIL.

This clonotype was counted many times. V and J are TRBV28 and TRBJ1-1; D gene ambiguous. The germline V gene encodes CDR1 MDHEN and CDR2 SYDVKM. V gave up 5 bases and J gave up 7 bases, with 11 bases separating them. This CDR3 has 12 residues. CDR3 bases: TGTGCCAGCAGTCCCGACCAGCGTGAAGCTTTCTTT. Translation: CASSPDQREAFF.

This clonotype was recorded at least ten times. J is TRBJ1-3 and V is TRBV7-3; D is uncertain. Per germline, CDR1 SGHTA and CDR2 FQGTGA. V lost 2 bases and J lost 0, with 8 bases in between. The CDR3 is 15 residues long. The CDR3 bases are TGTGCCAGCAGCTTAGCCTCGAGCTCTGGAAACACCATATATTTT. The encoded protein is CASSLASSSGNTIYF. Based on the CDR3 plus reference TRBV7-3 and TRBJ1-3, the full variable domain is GAGVSQTPSNKVTEKGKYVELRCDPISGHTALYWYRQSLGQGPEFLIYFQGTGAADDSGLPNDRFFAVRPEGSVSTLKIQRTERGDSAVYLCASSLASSSGNTIYFGEGSWLTVV.

This clonotype was seen at least ten times. CDR3 sequence: CASSSQAQVSYEQYF. The CDR3 coding sequence is TGTGCCAGCAGTTCGCAAGCACAGGTCTCCTACGAGCAGTACTTC. The chain recombines TRBV28 with TRBJ2-7; TRBD1 is a possible D gene (5 bases). Trimming removed 4 bases at V and 0 bases at J, with 13 bases between. This CDR3 contains 15 residues. Germline CDR1 is MDHEN and CDR2 is SYDVKM.

This clonotype appeared many times. The chain links TRBV28 to TRBJ1-1; D is perhaps TRBD1 (5 bases). V was trimmed by 7 bases and J by 13 bases, leaving 25 bases between them. CDR3 size: 14 residues. Germline lookup yields CDR1 MDHEN and CDR2 SYDVKM. The CDR3 region has the DNA TGTGCCAGCACCTACGGAAAGACAGAACTGATGTTTTTCTTT. It yields the protein CASTYGKTELMFFF.

This clonotype was found many times. The J gene is TRBJ2-3, the V gene TRBV27; the D gene is possibly TRBD2 (7 bases). CDR3 length: 15 amino acids. V was trimmed by 5 bases and J by 6 bases, leaving 18 bases between them. Looked up from germline, CDR1 is MNHEY and CDR2 is SMNVEV (reference sequence). This CDR3 reads CASSPPRGGRDTQYF. The CDR3 nucleotides are TGTGCCAGCAGTCCCCCCAGGGGAGGGAGGGATACGCAGTATTTT.